This T cell receptor (beta chain) is from a study of CD8 T cells in Susac syndrome. The study sequenced TCR beta in blood CD8+ and CD4+ T cells. Negative isolation was applied to CD8+ and CD4+ T cells, and FACS enrichment was applied to TEMRA cells. The CDR3 runs 12 residues. Germline V gene sequence: CDR1 MNHEY, CDR2 SMNVEV (reference sequence). V lost 8 bases to trimming and J lost 5 bases, with 12 bases between them. The authors reverse transcribed about 0.5 to 1 ug RNA with random hexamers. The method of amplification for TCR beta CDR3 was immunoSEQ multiplex PCR, covering 54 Vbeta and 13 Jbeta. TCRdb itself ran the immunoSEQ multiplex PCR reads through MiXCR, one entry per CDR3 protein. The sample has approximately 110,000 distinct CDR3 sequences, over 85% seen once; the top ten hold more than 0.25%.

The J gene is TRBJ1-1, the V gene TRBV27; a weak D match, TRBD1 (5 bases). Sequenced input: CD8+ T cells from PBMCs. The sequence was obtained from a human donor with multiple sclerosis. In nucleotides, the CDR3 is TGTGCCAGCCGAAACGGGGGGACTGAAGCTTTCTTT. Amino acids: CASRNGGTEAFF.